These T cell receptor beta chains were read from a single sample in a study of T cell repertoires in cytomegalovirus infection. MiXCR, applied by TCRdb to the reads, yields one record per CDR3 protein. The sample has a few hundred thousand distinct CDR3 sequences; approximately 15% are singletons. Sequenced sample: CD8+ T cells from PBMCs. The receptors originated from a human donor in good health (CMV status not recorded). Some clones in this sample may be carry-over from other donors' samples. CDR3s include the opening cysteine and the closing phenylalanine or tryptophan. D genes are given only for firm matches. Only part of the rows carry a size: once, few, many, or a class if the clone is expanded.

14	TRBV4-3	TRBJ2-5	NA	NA	CASSQDRIGETQYF	TGCGCCAGCAGCCAAGATCGGATCGGAGAGACCCAGTACTTC
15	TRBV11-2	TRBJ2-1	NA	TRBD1	CASFWGQGTPNEQFF	TGTGCCAGCTTTTGGGGACAGGGGACCCCCAATGAGCAGTTCTTC
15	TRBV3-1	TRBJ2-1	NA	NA	CASSAGRSGPNEQFF	TGTGCCAGCAGCGCCGGGAGAAGCGGACCCAATGAGCAGTTCTTC
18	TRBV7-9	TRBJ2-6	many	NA	CASSLVGVGAGGANVLTF	TGTGCCAGCAGCTTAGTAGGTGTAGGGGCCGGTGGGGCCAACGTCCTGACTTTC
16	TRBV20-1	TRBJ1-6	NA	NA	CSAPSGPPLILNPLHF	TGCAGTGCCCCATCCGGGCCCCCTTTAATTCTTAATCCCCTCCACTTT
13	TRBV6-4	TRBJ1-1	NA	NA	CASSDSIGAEAFF	TGTGCCAGCAGTGACTCGATAGGGGCTGAAGCTTTCTTT
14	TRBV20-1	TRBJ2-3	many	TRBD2	CSATRGEGPDTQYF	TGCAGTGCTACCCGGGGGGAGGGGCCAGATACGCAGTATTTT
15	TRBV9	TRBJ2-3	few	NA	CASSAGTPAADTQYF	TGTGCCAGCAGCGCCGGGACGCCGGCCGCAGATACGCAGTATTTT
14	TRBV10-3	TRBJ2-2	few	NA	CAISGRENTGELFF	TGTGCCATCAGTGGTCGAGAGAACACCGGGGAGCTGTTTTTT
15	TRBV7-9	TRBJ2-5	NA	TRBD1	CASSFDGTGVETQYF	TGTGCCAGCAGCTTCGACGGGACAGGGGTGGAGACCCAGTACTTC
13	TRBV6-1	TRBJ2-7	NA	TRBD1	CASLDRFSYEQYF	TGTGCCAGTTTGGACAGGTTCTCCTACGAGCAGTACTTC
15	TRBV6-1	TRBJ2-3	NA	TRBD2	CASNPLAGDPDTQYF	TGTGCCAGCAACCCACTAGCGGGGGACCCAGATACGCAGTATTTT
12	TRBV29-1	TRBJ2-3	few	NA	CSVGVTTDTQYF	TGCAGCGTGGGGGTAACCACAGATACGCAGTATTTT
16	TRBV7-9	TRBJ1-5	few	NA	CASSRERPGENQPQHF	TGTGCCAGCAGCAGAGAACGTCCCGGGGAGAATCAGCCCCAGCATTTT
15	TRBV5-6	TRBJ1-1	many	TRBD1	CASSLDGTGRTEAFF	TGTGCCAGCAGCTTGGATGGGACAGGGAGAACTGAAGCTTTCTTT
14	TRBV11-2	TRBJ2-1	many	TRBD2	CASSLAGLANEQFF	TGTGCCAGCAGCTTAGCGGGACTAGCCAATGAGCAGTTCTTC
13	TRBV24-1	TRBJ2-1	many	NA	CATSDRREGEQFF	TGTGCCACCAGTGATCGCAGGGAAGGTGAGCAGTTCTTC
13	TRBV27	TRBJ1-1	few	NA	CASSLSRGTEAFF	TGTGCCAGCAGTTTATCCAGGGGCACTGAAGCTTTCTTT
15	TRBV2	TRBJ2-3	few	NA	CASSGGVGWPDTQYF	TGTGCCAGCAGTGGTGGCGTAGGGTGGCCAGATACGCAGTATTTT
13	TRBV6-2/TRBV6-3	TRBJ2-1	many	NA	CASSNDRYNEQFF	TGTGCCAGCAGTAACGACAGATACAATGAGCAGTTCTTC
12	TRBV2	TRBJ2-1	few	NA	CASTYRVDEQFF	TGTGCCAGCACATACAGGGTAGATGAGCAGTTCTTC
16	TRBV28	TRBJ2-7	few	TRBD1	CASSEDRGRFDYEQYF	TGTGCCAGCAGCGAGGACAGGGGGCGCTTTGACTACGAGCAGTACTTC
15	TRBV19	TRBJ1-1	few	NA	CASSIVGGSNTEAFF	TGTGCCAGTAGTATAGTTGGAGGGTCGAACACTGAAGCTTTCTTT
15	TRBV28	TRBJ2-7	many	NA	CASSLTRLTSYEQYF	TGTGCCAGCAGTTTAACCCGACTCACCTCCTACGAGCAGTACTTC
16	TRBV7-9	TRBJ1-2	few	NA	CASSSTDRTPTYGYTF	TGTGCCAGCAGCTCAACAGACAGAACTCCGACTTATGGCTACACCTTC
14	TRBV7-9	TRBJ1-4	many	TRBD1	CASSYGQANEKLFF	TGTGCCAGCAGTTACGGACAGGCTAATGAAAAACTGTTTTTT
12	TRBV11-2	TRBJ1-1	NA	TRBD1	CASSLGGGGAFF	TGTGCCAGCAGCTTGGGAGGGGGCGGAGCTTTCTTT
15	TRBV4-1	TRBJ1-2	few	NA	CASSQEFSPEMGYTF	TGCGCCAGCAGCCAAGAATTCAGCCCTGAGATGGGCTACACCTTC
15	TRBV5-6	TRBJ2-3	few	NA	CASSAGLASTDTQYF	TGTGCCAGCAGCGCAGGTCTGGCTAGCACAGATACGCAGTATTTT
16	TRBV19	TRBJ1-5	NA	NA	CASSPRRDDSNQPQHF	TGTGCCAGTAGCCCCCGAAGGGATGATAGCAATCAGCCCCAGCATTTT
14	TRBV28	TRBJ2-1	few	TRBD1	CASSLGDRGDEQFF	TGTGCCAGCAGTTTGGGCGACAGGGGGGATGAGCAGTTCTTC
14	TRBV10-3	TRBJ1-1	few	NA	CAISDPAGGGEAFF	TGTGCCATCAGTGACCCGGCTGGGGGCGGGGAAGCTTTCTTT
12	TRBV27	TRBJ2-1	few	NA	CASSLLRDTPFF	TGTGCCAGCAGTTTACTCCGGGACACCCCGTTCTTC
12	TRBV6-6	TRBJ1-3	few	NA	CASSYPGNTIYF	TGTGCCAGCAGTTACCCTGGAAACACCATATATTTT
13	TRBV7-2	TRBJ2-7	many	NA	CASSLVQFYEQYF	TGTGCCAGCAGCTTAGTACAGTTCTACGAGCAGTACTTC
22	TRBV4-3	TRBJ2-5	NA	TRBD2	CASSQEPGLAGGRTPTQETQYF	TGCGCCAGCAGCCAAGAACCGGGACTAGCGGGGGGGAGAACACCAACTCAAGAGACCCAGTACTTC
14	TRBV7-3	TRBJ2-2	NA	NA	CASSLGRPTGELFF	TGTGCCAGCAGCTTGGGACGCCCGACCGGGGAGCTGTTTTTT
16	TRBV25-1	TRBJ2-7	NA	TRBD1	CASSVTRGQGRHEQYF	TGTGCCAGCAGTGTCACCCGGGGACAGGGGCGGCACGAGCAGTACTTC
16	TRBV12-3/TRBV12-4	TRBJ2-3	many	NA	CASTEPGLYITDTQYF	TGTGCCAGCACGGAGCCGGGACTCTATATCACAGATACGCAGTATTTT
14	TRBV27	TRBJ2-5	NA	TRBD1	CASRPTGPSKTQYF	TGTGCCAGCAGACCGACAGGGCCATCGAAGACCCAGTACTTC
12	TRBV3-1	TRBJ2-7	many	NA	CASSQGIYEQYF	TGTGCCAGCAGCCAAGGGATCTACGAGCAGTACTTC
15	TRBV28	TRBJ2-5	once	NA	CASSPPTLLMETQYF	TGTGCCAGCAGTCCCCCAACCCTCCTCATGGAGACCCAGTACTTC
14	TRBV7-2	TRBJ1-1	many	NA	CASSPSVVNTEAFF	TGTGCCAGCAGCCCTAGTGTAGTGAACACTGAAGCTTTCTTT
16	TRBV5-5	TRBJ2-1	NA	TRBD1	CASSTHTGDEENEQFF	TGTGCCAGCAGCACCCATACAGGGGACGAAGAGAATGAGCAGTTCTTC
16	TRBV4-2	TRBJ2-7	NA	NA	CASSQDLSGATYEQYF	TGTGCCAGCAGCCAAGATCTGTCAGGGGCAACCTACGAGCAGTACTTC
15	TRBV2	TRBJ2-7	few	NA	CASSDPDRISYEQYF	TGTGCCAGCAGTGATCCCGACAGGATATCCTACGAGCAGTACTTC
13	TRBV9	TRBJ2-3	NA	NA	CASSVASADTQYF	TGTGCCAGCAGCGTAGCCAGCGCAGATACGCAGTATTTT
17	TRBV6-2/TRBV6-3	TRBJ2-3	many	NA	CASSYSAFGDSTDTQYF	TGTGCCAGCAGTTACTCGGCGTTCGGGGATAGCACAGATACGCAGTATTTT
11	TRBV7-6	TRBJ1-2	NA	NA	CASSLGTVYTF	TGTGCCAGCAGCTTAGGAACAGTCTACACCTTC
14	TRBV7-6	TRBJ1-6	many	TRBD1	CASSRDRGDSPLHF	TGTGCCAGCAGCCGGGACAGGGGGGATTCACCCCTCCACTTT
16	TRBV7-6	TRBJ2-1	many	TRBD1	CASSLGGQGALDEQFF	TGTGCCAGCAGCTTAGGGGGGCAGGGGGCCCTAGATGAGCAGTTCTTC
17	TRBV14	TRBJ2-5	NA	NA	CASSQEWRFGSVETQYF	TGTGCCAGCAGCCAAGAATGGAGGTTTGGATCGGTGGAGACCCAGTACTTC
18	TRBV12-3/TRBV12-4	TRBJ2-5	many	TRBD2	CASRPPGTSGGPEETQYF	TGTGCCAGCCGGCCCCCCGGGACTAGCGGGGGTCCAGAAGAGACCCAGTACTTC
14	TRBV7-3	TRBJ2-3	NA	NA	CASSLIGGTDTQYF	TGTGCCAGCAGCTTAATCGGCGGCACAGATACGCAGTATTTT
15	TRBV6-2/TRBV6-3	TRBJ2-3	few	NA	CASSYSYPPGGTQYF	TGTGCCAGCAGTTACTCCTATCCTCCCGGGGGTACGCAGTATTTT